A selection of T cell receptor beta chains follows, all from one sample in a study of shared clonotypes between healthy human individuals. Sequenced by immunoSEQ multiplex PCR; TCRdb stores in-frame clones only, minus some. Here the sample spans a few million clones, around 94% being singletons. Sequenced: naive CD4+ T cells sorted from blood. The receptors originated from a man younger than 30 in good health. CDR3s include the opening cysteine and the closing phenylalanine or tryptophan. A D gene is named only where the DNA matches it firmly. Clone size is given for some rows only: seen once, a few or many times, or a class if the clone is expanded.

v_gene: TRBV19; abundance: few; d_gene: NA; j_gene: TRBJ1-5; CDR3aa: CASRTVFSSNQPQHF; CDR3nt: TGTGCCAGCAGGACAGTATTCAGTAGCAATCAGCCCCAGCATTTT
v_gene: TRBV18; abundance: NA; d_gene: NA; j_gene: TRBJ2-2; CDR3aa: CASSHYRENTGELFF; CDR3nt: TGTGCCAGCTCACACTACAGGGAGAACACCGGGGAGCTGTTTTTT
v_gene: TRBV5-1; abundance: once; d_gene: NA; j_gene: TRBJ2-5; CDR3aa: CASSFQGSLETQYF; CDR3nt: TGCGCCAGCAGCTTTCAGGGGTCCTTGGAGACCCAGTACTTC
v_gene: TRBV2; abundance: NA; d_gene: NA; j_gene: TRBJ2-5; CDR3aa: CASSKEGGHQETQYF; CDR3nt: TGTGCCAGCAGTAAAGAGGGGGGGCACCAAGAGACCCAGTACTTC
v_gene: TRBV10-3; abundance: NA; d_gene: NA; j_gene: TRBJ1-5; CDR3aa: CAISGPPYSNQPQHF; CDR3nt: TGTGCCATCAGTGGGCCCCCTTATAGCAATCAGCCCCAGCATTTT
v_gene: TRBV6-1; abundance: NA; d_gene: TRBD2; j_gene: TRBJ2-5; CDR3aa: CASSEGGRETQYF; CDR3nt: TGTGCCAGCAGTGAGGGCGGGAGAGAGACCCAGTACTTC
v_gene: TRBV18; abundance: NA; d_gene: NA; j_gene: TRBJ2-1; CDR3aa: CASSPVAGNNEQFF; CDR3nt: TGTGCCAGCTCACCAGTTGCAGGGAACAATGAGCAGTTCTTC
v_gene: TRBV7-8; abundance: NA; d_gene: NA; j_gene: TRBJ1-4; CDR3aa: CASSLGTEPNEKLFF; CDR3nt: TGTGCCAGCAGCTTAGGCACAGAACCTAATGAAAAACTGTTTTTT
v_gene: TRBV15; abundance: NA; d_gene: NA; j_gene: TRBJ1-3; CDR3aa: CATSRHGSSGNTIYF; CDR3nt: TGTGCCACCAGCAGACACGGGAGCTCTGGAAACACCATATATTTT
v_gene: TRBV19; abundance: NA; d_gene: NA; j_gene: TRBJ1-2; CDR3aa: CASSMGASYGYTF; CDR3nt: TGTGCCAGTAGTATGGGAGCCAGCTATGGCTACACCTTC
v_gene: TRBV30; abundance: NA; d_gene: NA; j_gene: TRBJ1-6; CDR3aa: CAWTTGSDSPLHF; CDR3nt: TGTGCCTGGACAACAGGGTCAGATTCACCCCTCCACTTT
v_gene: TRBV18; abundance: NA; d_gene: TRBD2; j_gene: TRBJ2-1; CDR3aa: CASSPPGSSGGNEQFF; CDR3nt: TGTGCCAGCTCACCACCGGGGTCTAGCGGGGGTAATGAGCAGTTCTTC
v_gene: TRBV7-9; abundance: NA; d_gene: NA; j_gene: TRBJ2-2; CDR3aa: CASSLAMIGAGELFF; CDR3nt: TGTGCCAGCAGCTTAGCGATGATCGGGGCCGGGGAGCTGTTTTTT
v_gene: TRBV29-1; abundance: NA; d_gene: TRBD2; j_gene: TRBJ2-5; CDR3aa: CSVGGASGNQGETQYF; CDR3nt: TGCAGCGTTGGAGGGGCAAGCGGGAACCAAGGGGAGACCCAGTACTTC
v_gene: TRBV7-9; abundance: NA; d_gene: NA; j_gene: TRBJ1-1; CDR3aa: CASSLAIKDRHTEAFF; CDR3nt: TGTGCCAGCAGCTTAGCGATAAAAGACAGGCACACTGAAGCTTTCTTT
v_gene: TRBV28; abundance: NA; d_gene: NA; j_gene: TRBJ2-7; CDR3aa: CASSLYASYEQYF; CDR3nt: TGTGCCAGCAGTTTATATGCTTCCTACGAGCAGTACTTC
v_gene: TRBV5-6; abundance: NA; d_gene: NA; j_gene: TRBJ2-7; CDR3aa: CASSGRVNPYEQYF; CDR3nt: TGTGCCAGCAGCGGCAGGGTAAACCCCTACGAGCAGTACTTC
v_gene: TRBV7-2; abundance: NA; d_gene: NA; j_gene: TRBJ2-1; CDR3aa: CASSLGGPGEQFF; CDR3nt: TGTGCCAGCAGCTTAGGAGGTCCTGGTGAGCAGTTCTTC
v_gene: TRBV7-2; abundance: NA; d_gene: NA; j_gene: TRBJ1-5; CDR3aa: CASSSGLKPQHF; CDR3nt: TGTGCCAGCAGCTCGGGCCTGAAGCCCCAGCATTTT
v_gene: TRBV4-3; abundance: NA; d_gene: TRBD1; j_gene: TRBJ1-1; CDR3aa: CASSQVQGHTEAFF; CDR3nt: TGCGCCAGCAGCCAAGTACAGGGGCACACTGAAGCTTTCTTT
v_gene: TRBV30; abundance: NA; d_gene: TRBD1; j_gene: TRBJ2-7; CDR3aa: CAWSLGDSFSYEQYF; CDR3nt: TGTGCCTGGAGTTTGGGGGACAGCTTCTCCTACGAGCAGTACTTC
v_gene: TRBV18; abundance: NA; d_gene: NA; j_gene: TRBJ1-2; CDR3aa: CASSPAAEGGLYGYTF; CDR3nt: TGTGCCAGCTCACCGGCAGCCGAGGGGGGACTCTATGGCTACACCTTC
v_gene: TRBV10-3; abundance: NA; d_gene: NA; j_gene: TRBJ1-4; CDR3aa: CAITGGINEKLFF; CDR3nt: TGTGCCATCACTGGGGGAATTAATGAAAAACTGTTTTTT
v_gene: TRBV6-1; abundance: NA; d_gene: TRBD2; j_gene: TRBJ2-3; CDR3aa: CASSGLAGADTQYF; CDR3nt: TGTGCCAGCAGTGGACTAGCGGGGGCAGATACGCAGTATTTT